This TCR beta chain was recovered during a study of blood T cells in healthy people across ages. The length of the CDR3 is 12 residues. V was shortened by 1 base and J by 7 bases, with 6 bases between the two germline ends. Germline V lookup: CDR1 LGHNA, CDR2 YNFKEQ. Primed by a sample-barcoded 5' primer and a J-beta primer mix, a second PCR proceeded for about 6 to 11 cycles. One entry per CDR3 protein results from TCRdb running MiXCR on the 5' RACE reads. In the table there are some 700,000 distinct CDR3 sequences, roughly 47% of which are singletons. This clonotype was counted ten times or more. The rearrangement uses TRBV4-2 and TRBJ2-3; D not certain. This TCR was sampled from a woman aged 60-70 years in good health. Sequences were obtained from blood. The CDR3 DNA sequence: TGTGCCAGCAGCCAAGGATTAAATACGCAGTATTTT. This gives the protein CASSQGLNTQYF.